The T cell receptor (beta chain) described here comes from a study of vaccination and CD4 T cells after COVID-19. Study context: Ranging from 14 to 241, the interval between dose two and post-vaccine sampling had a median of 72 days. The stimulus for the cells was overlapping spike peptides derived from SARS-CoV-2, HCoV-NL63, HCoV-OC43 and HCoV-229E.

Deletions cut 6 bases from V and 0 bases from J, with 21 bases between. In germline, CDR1 is MNHNS, CDR2 SASEGT. This CDR3 is built from 18 residues. The treatment: roughly nine-day PBMC culture with coronavirus spike peptide pools or control peptides (ViraFEST assay). Points from the study as a whole: The median number of SARS-CoV-2-reactive clonotypes increased from approximately 21 to 38, a change that did not reach significance.

On this clonotype itself: The antigen is unknown.

Sequence data for DNA of cultured CD4+ T cells were generated by the Oncomine TCR Beta short-read assay. TCRdb redid the calling of the PCR reads with MiXCR, one entry per CDR3 protein. The table shows roughly 20,000 distinct CDR3 sequences, with roughly 71% occurring only once. The sequencing sample was made of CD4+ T cells from blood, cultured in vitro. This sequence originates from a human donor who had recovered from COVID-19. The chain couples TRBV6-1 to TRBJ1-3; D perhaps matches TRBD1 (6 bases). The CDR3 here is CASRRNTGSGSSGNTIYF. The CDR3 nucleotides read TGTGCCAGCAGACGAAACACAGGGTCGGGGAGCTCTGGAAACACCATATATTTT.